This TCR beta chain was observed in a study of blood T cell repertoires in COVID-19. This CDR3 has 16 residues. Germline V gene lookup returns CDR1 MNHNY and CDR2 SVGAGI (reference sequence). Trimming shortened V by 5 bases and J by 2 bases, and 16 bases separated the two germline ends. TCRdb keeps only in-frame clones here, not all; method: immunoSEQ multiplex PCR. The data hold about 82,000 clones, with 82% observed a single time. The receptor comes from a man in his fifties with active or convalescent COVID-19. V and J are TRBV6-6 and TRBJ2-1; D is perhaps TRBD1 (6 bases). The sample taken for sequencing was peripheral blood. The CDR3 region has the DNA TGTGCCAGCAGTAAACATGACAGGTTAGCCTACAATGAGCAGTTCTTC. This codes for CASSKHDRLAYNEQFF.